A single sample is the source of the 31 T cell receptor beta chains below, sequenced in a study of cytomegalovirus exposure and HLA in healthy donors. With 60 Vbeta and 13 Jbeta primers, the PCR was carried out. The assay was immunoSEQ multiplex PCR, and TCRdb's table has in-frame clones only and misses some. The sample yields roughly 180,000 clones, less than 85% seen once. The sample taken for sequencing was PBMCs. The source of these receptors is a boy under 10 years old in good health and CMV-seronegative.

This clone was observed a few times. The chain employs TRBV18 and TRBJ2-2; TRBD2 aligns across 10 bases. The CDR3 totals 17 residues. The germline CDR1 and CDR2 sequences are KGHSH and LQKENI. J gave up 4 bases and V 1 base, and 6 bases lay outside the gene matches. The CDR3 DNA is TGTGCCAGCTCACCACTCATAGCGGGGGGCCCCACCGGGGAGCTGTTTTTT. It is translated as CASSPLIAGGPTGELFF.

The chain carries TRBV10-3 and TRBJ2-7; TRBD1 matches at 10 bases. Trimming cost V 11 bases and J 3 bases; bases outside gene matches: 10. CDR3 length equals 14 residues. CDR1 is ENHRY and CDR2 is SYGVKD in the germline V gene. The CDR3 sequence is CAGGPGQGFYEQYF. DNA of the CDR3: TGTGCCGGGGGACCGGGACAGGGGTTCTACGAGCAGTACTTC.

The V and J genes are TRBV13 and TRBJ2-1, with 7 positions matching TRBD1. From germline, CDR1 is PRHDT and CDR2 FYEKMQ (reference sequence). Unmatched junction bases numbered 9, after V lost 5 bases and J lost 5 bases. The CDR3 contains 15 residues. DNA for the CDR3: TGTGCCAGCAGCCAGCGGACAGGTGAAGACAATGAGCAGTTCTTC. It specifies CASSQRTGEDNEQFF. The full variable domain, its missing parts supplied by reference TRBV13 and TRBJ2-1, is AAGVIQSPRHLIKEKRETATLKCYPIPRHDTVYWYQQGPGQDPQFLISFYEKMQSDKGSIPDRFSAQQFSDYHSELNMSSLELGDSALYFCASSQRTGEDNEQFFGPGTRLTVL.

The V gene is TRBV27, the J gene TRBJ1-5, with a tentative D call TRBD1 (5 bases). Germline CDR1 and CDR2: MNHEY and SMNVEV (reference sequence). V was trimmed by 2 bases and J by 6 bases, leaving 14 bases between them. CDR3 length: 15 amino acids. The CDR3 region is CASSLGAALGQPQHF. The CDR3 DNA sequence: TGTGCCAGCAGTTTAGGGGCGGCCCTCGGTCAGCCCCAGCATTTT.

On this clone: Other nucleotide sequences in the sample specify the same CDR3. The rearrangement joins TRBV5-1 to TRBJ1-1; TRBD1 might be the D (5 bases). This CDR3 contains 17 residues. V lost 0 bases, J lost 4 bases, and 19 bases lay in between. Germline-derived CDR1 and CDR2 are SGHRS and YFSETQ. The CDR3 loop is CASSLAGRVGGSTEAFF. In DNA form, the CDR3 reads TGCGCCAGCAGCTTGGCGGGCAGGGTTGGTGGTAGCACTGAAGCTTTCTTT.

This chain joins TRBV12-5 and TRBJ1-1; perhaps TRBD1 as D (5 bases). Germline loops: CDR1 LGHNT, CDR2 FRNRAP. The CDR3 has 13 amino acids. Deletions cut 3 bases from V and 7 bases from J, with 12 bases between. CDR3 in DNA: TGTGCTAGTGGTTTTTCGGGGGTTAATGAAGCTTTCTTT. Its protein is CASGFSGVNEAFF.

The chain joins TRBV27 to TRBJ1-1; D is uncertain. Trimming left V 8 bases short and J 3 bases short, with 7 bases between. Germline lookup yields CDR1 MNHEY and CDR2 SMNVEV (reference sequence). The CDR3 contains 11 residues. CDR3 in DNA: TGTGCCAGCCTCGGGGACACTGAAGCTTTCTTT. Protein product: CASLGDTEAFF.

The chain joins TRBV2 to TRBJ2-1; 9 bases are shared with TRBD1. CDR1 SNHLY and CDR2 FYNNEI come from the germline V gene. CDR3 size: 12 residues. V lost 10 bases and J lost 7; bases outside the gene matches: 5. The CDR3 reads CATGQGMNEQFF. The CDR3 DNA sequence: TGTGCCACTGGACAGGGGATGAATGAGCAGTTCTTC.

This sequence joins TRBV11-2 and TRBJ2-1; 10 nucleotides align to TRBD1. From germline, CDR1 is SGHAT and CDR2 FQNNGV. After removal of 4 bases from V and 7 bases from J, the junction contained 10 bases not matched to a gene. The CDR3 covers 16 residues. The CDR3, as DNA: TGTGCCAGCAGCTCCCAAACGGGGACAGGGGCGAATGAGCAGTTCTTC. Translated, it gives CASSSQTGTGANEQFF.

In its sample, this clone was seen a few times. This chain's CDR3 is CASTGFYGYTF. CDR3 nucleotides: TGTGCCAGCACAGGGTTCTATGGCTACACCTTC. J is TRBJ1-2 and V is TRBV28; TRBD1 might be the D (5 bases). The germline gives CDR1 MDHEN, CDR2 SYDVKM. The CDR3 covers 11 residues. V was shortened by 7 bases and J by 4 bases, with 7 bases between the two germline ends.

This rearrangement joins TRBV29-1 to TRBJ1-1; possible D gene TRBD1, 6 bases. The V gene's germline CDR1 is SQVTM and CDR2 ANQGSEA. The V gene lost 2 bases and the J gene lost 7 bases, with 11 bases spanning the gap. The CDR3 is 12 residues long. The CDR3 region has the DNA TGCAGCGTTGAAATAGAGACAGGTGAAGCTTTCTTT. Protein sequence: CSVEIETGEAFF.

V is TRBV2 and J is TRBJ1-2; possibly TRBD1 for D (5 bases). This CDR3 comprises 15 residues. Trimming removed 5 bases at V and 6 bases at J, with 19 bases between. From germline, CDR1 is SNHLY and CDR2 FYNNEI. In nucleotides, the CDR3 is TGTGCCAGCAGTCCTGACCTACAGGCCCGCCATGGCTACACCTTC. Amino acids: CASSPDLQARHGYTF.

This sequence joins TRBV5-5 and TRBJ1-1; possibly TRBD1 for D (5 bases). There are 16 residues in the CDR3. The germline V gene has CDR1 SGHKS and CDR2 YYEKEE (reference sequence). The V and J ends lost 0 bases and 0 bases respectively, with 12 bases between them. The CDR3 here is CASSLEGFGMNTEAFF. In DNA form, the CDR3 reads TGTGCCAGCAGCTTGGAGGGGTTTGGGATGAACACTGAAGCTTTCTTT.

The chain joins TRBV9 to TRBJ2-7; TRBD1 matches at 8 bases. Losses at the gene ends were 4 bases for V and 7 bases for J; bases not matched to a gene: 13. Germline CDR1 and CDR2: SGDLS and YYNGEE. The CDR3 has 15 amino acids. The CDR3 loop reads CASSPGQVGMLEQYF. DNA of the CDR3: TGTGCCAGCAGCCCGGGACAGGTGGGGATGTTGGAGCAGTACTTC.

The V call is TRBV6-4, the J call TRBJ2-2, with D unresolved. Germline V CDR1 and CDR2: MRHNA, SNTAGT. This CDR3 is 12 amino acids long. Trimming stripped 0 bases from V and 8 bases from J, with 4 bases between. The CDR3 sequence: CASSDSSGELFF. DNA of the CDR3: TGTGCCAGCAGTGACTCCTCGGGGGAGCTGTTTTTT.

V is TRBV4-1 and J is TRBJ2-1, with 7 nucleotides matching TRBD1. CDR3 length: 16 amino acids. Germline lookup yields CDR1 MGHRA and CDR2 YSYEKL. The J segment lost 3 bases and the V segment lost 4 bases, leaving 9 bases of the junction unmatched. DNA for the CDR3: TGCGCCAGCAGCCCCCTTTCGCAGGGGGACTACAATGAGCAGTTCTTC. Encoded protein: CASSPLSQGDYNEQFF.

The genes are TRBV7-6 and TRBJ2-7, with 12 bases fitting TRBD2. Looked up from germline, CDR1 is SGHVS and CDR2 is FNYEAQ. This CDR3 has 18 amino acids. V shed 5 bases and J 7 bases; nucleotides not matched to a gene: 18. CDR3 nucleotide sequence: TGTGCCAGCAGCCAGGCACCACCACCGGGACTAGCGGGTAGGGAGCAGTACTTC. It codes for CASSQAPPPGLAGREQYF.

The rearrangement links TRBV6-6 to TRBJ2-3; the match to TRBD2 covers 8 bases. The CDR3 covers 16 residues. V gave up 4 bases and J gave up 0 bases; unmatched junction bases: 6. Germline CDR1 is MNHNY and CDR2 is SVGAGI (reference sequence). The CDR3 here is CASSSLGRASTDTQYF. The CDR3, as DNA: TGTGCCAGCAGTTCCCTCGGGAGGGCGAGCACAGATACGCAGTATTTT.

In its sample, this clone was seen a few times. The genes are TRBV2 and TRBJ2-2; 9 bases fit TRBD2. The CDR3 length is 17 residues. In germline, CDR1 is SNHLY, CDR2 FYNNEI. Losses at the gene ends were 5 bases for V and 5 bases for J; bases not matched to a gene: 12. The CDR3 protein is CASSPLPLTSGTGELFF. CDR3 coding DNA: TGTGCCAGCAGTCCTCTTCCCCTGACTAGCGGAACCGGGGAGCTGTTTTTT. Filled out from reference TRBV2 and TRBJ2-2, the complete variable domain reads EPEVTQTPSHQVTQMGQEVILRCVPISNHLYFYWYRQILGQKVEFLVSFYNNEISEKSEIFDDQFSVERPDGSNFTLKIRSTKLEDSAMYFCASSPLPLTSGTGELFFGEGSRLTVL.

This clone appeared a single time. V usage is TRBV29-1 and J usage is TRBJ2-7; a possible D gene is TRBD1 (7 bases). The V gene lost 6 bases and the J gene lost 3 bases, with 27 bases spanning the gap. Germline V gives CDR1 SQVTM, CDR2 ANQGSEA. The CDR3 loop spans 17 amino acids. CDR3: CSVMGQPTRAGFYEQYF. For the CDR3, the DNA is TGCAGCGTCATGGGACAGCCTACCCGGGCGGGATTCTACGAGCAGTACTTC.

This clone has a single count. The rearrangement uses TRBV25-1 and TRBJ1-5, with D tentatively TRBD1 (5 bases). The length of the CDR3 is 15 residues. Deletions cut 5 bases from V and 0 bases from J, with 11 bases between. The germline gives CDR1 MGHDK, CDR2 SYGVNS. CDR3 in amino acids: CASSFGGYSNQPQHF. As DNA, the CDR3 is TGTGCCAGCAGTTTCGGGGGGTATAGCAATCAGCCCCAGCATTTT.

This chain links TRBV5-1 with TRBJ1-6, with D possibly TRBD1 on 5 matching bases. V gave up 0 bases and J gave up 10 bases, with 17 bases separating them. The germline V gene has CDR1 SGHRS and CDR2 YFSETQ. This CDR3 contains 16 residues. As DNA, the CDR3 is TGCGCCAGCAGCTTGGCCCCGGGCAGGGTAGGATCACCCCTCCACTTT. Protein: CASSLAPGRVGSPLHF.

To note about this clone: Mismatch with germline at one junction end may stem from a read error. CDR3 loop: CACSYDSRGGADTQYF. CDR3 bases: TGTGCCTGCAGTTACGACTCCAGAGGAGGGGCAGATACGCAGTATTTT. The chain carries TRBV6-5 and TRBJ2-3; tentative D call: TRBD2 (6 bases). Germline V gene lookup returns CDR1 MNHEY and CDR2 SVGAGI. This CDR3 contains 16 residues.

The rearrangement links TRBV11-2 to TRBJ1-4, with 10 positions matching TRBD1. CDR1 and CDR2 (germline): SGHAT, FQNNGV. This CDR3 has 17 residues. The trim removed 2 bases at V and 5 bases at J, leaving 8 bases unmatched. The CDR3 reads CASSLLRGQGTNEKLFF. CDR3 DNA: TGTGCCAGCAGCTTATTAAGGGGACAGGGGACAAATGAAAAACTGTTTTTT.

The chain carries TRBV5-6 and TRBJ1-4; weak D call: TRBD1 (5 bases). This CDR3 is built from 17 residues. V lost 1 base to trimming and J lost 8 bases, with 21 bases between them. CDR1 and CDR2 from the germline V gene are SGHDT and YYEEEE. In DNA form, the CDR3 reads TGTGCCAGCAGCTTGTCCTCCCGACAGATCGTAGAGGAAAAACTGTTTTTT. This translates into CASSLSSRQIVEEKLFF. Combining the CDR3 with reference TRBV5-6 and TRBJ1-4 gives the whole variable domain DAGVTQSPTHLIKTRGQQVTLRCSPKSGHDTVSWYQQALGQGPQFIFQYYEEEERQRGNFPDRFSGHQFPNYSSELNVNALLLGDSALYLCASSLSSRQIVEEKLFFGSGTQLSVL.

The chain recombines TRBV11-3 with TRBJ2-6; 9 nucleotides align to TRBD1. Germline trimming cut 4 bases from V and 3 bases from J; bases unmatched to any gene: 10. Germline CDR1 is SGHNT and CDR2 is YENEEA. This CDR3 region has 18 residues. For the CDR3, the DNA is TGTGCCAGCAGCTCAGGGACAGGGAGTTTGGATGGGGCCAACGTCCTGACTTTC. Encoded protein: CASSSGTGSLDGANVLTF.

V usage is TRBV11-3 and J usage is TRBJ1-1, with TRBD1 matching over 9 bases. There are 15 residues in the CDR3. Germline CDR1 and CDR2: SGHNT and YENEEA. The ends lost 5 bases at V and 3 bases at J; junction bases unmatched: 7. CDR3 loop: CASSPTGGGDTEAFF. The CDR3 nucleotides read TGTGCCAGCAGCCCGACAGGGGGAGGGGACACTGAAGCTTTCTTT.

The chain recombines TRBV2 with TRBJ1-1; 9 nucleotides line up with TRBD1. The V gene's germline CDR1 is SNHLY and CDR2 FYNNEI. CDR3 length: 14 residues. V lost 8 bases and J lost 1; bases outside the gene matches: 5. The CDR3 is CASAGTGSNTEAFF. The CDR3 DNA sequence: TGTGCCAGCGCCGGGACAGGGTCGAACACTGAAGCTTTCTTT.

This clone was detected only once. The rearrangement joins TRBV10-2 to TRBJ1-1, with 10 bases fitting TRBD1. The germline V gene has CDR1 WSHSY and CDR2 SAAADI. The CDR3 runs to 14 residues. After removal of 7 bases from V and 1 base from J, the junction contained 3 bases not matched to a gene. Here the CDR3 reads CASNGQGGNTEAFF. CDR3 sequence (DNA): TGCGCCAGCAATGGACAGGGGGGGAACACTGAAGCTTTCTTT.

The chain joins TRBV28 to TRBJ2-7, with 9 bases matching TRBD1. The CDR3 totals 13 residues. The trim removed 6 bases at V and 5 bases at J, leaving 5 bases unmatched. Per the germline V gene, CDR1 is MDHEN and CDR2 is SYDVKM. The CDR3 region has the DNA TGTGCCAGCAGGCAACAGGGGGCAGACGAGCAGTACGTC. This gives the protein CASRQQGADEQYV.

The chain carries TRBV4-1 and TRBJ1-3; D is perhaps TRBD1 (6 bases). Germline V lookup: CDR1 MGHRA, CDR2 YSYEKL. The CDR3 has 15 residues. The V and J ends lost 0 bases and 8 bases respectively, with 14 bases between them. The CDR3: CASSQEGRGSDTIYF. Written as DNA, the CDR3 is TGCGCCAGCAGCCAAGAGGGAAGGGGGTCGGACACCATATATTTT.